This T cell receptor beta chain was found in a study of siplizumab effects on memory and regulatory T cells. General study points: The naive T cell population seemed more diverse than memory cells and seemed a major contributor to the alloresponse. Unstimulated subset assignment was obtained for only a minor fraction of alloreactive clones.

The assay looked at 100,000 or so TCR templates in each sample. This table comes from immunoSEQ multiplex PCR, and its TCRdb copy is limited to in-frame clones, with some not included. The repertoire holds nearly 85,000 clones, with 95% as singletons. On this clone itself: Its antigen remains unknown.

The germline V gene encodes CDR1 SGHDT and CDR2 YYEEEE. The CDR3 loop spans 13 amino acids. Trimming pared 2 bases from V and 7 bases from J, leaving 9 bases between. This receptor was taken from a human donor in good health. Sequenced input: CD8+ T cells sorted from blood. This sequence joins TRBV5-6 and TRBJ2-2; no clear D gene. CDR3: CASSFSSLGELFF. The CDR3 bases are TGTGCCAGCAGCTTCTCCTCTCTCGGGGAGCTGTTTTTT. The full variable domain, its missing parts supplied by reference TRBV5-6 and TRBJ2-2, is DAGVTQSPTHLIKTRGQQVTLRCSPKSGHDTVSWYQQALGQGPQFIFQYYEEEERQRGNFPDRFSGHQFPNYSSELNVNALLLGDSALYLCASSFSSLGELFFGEGSRLTVL.